This T cell receptor beta chain appears in the sequencing data of a study of blood T cell repertoires in COVID-19. The assay was immunoSEQ multiplex PCR, and TCRdb's table has in-frame clones only and misses some. The sample consists of 70,000 to 95,000 clones, around 92% of them appearing once. Trimming pared 4 bases from V and 4 bases from J, leaving 10 bases between. Per germline, CDR1 LNHDA and CDR2 SQIVND (reference sequence). This CDR3 comprises 13 residues. The TCR originated in an older woman with active COVID-19. The sequencing input was peripheral blood. The chain employs TRBV19 and TRBJ1-2; no definite D call. CDR3 coding DNA: TGTGCCAGTAGTACTCCCCGACTCTATGGCTACACCTTC. Its translation is CASSTPRLYGYTF. Together with reference TRBV19 and TRBJ1-2, the CDR3 gives the full variable domain: DGGITQSPKYLFRKEGQNVTLSCEQNLNHDAMYWYRQDPGQGLRLIYYSQIVNDFQKGDIAEGYSVSREKKESFPLTVTSAQKNPTAFYLCASSTPRLYGYTFGSGTRLTVV.